This T cell receptor beta chain was profiled in a study of identical twins. Only healthy Caucasians were enrolled as donors. TCRdb re-analysed the 5' RACE reads in MiXCR, keeping a single row per CDR3 protein. The table includes 520,000 or so distinct CDR3 sequences, 20% to 25% detected once. V was clipped by 2 bases and J by 7 bases, with 12 bases between them. The germline V gene has CDR1 MNHEY and CDR2 SVGAGI. CDR3 size: 15 residues. This clonotype turned up a few times. The sample was also linked to a second study, of T cells expressing NK-cell markers. That paper states: The TCR beta repertoires originated in sorted CD3+CD56+NKG2C+, CD3+CD56+NKG2C- and CD3+CD56-NKG2C+ T cells. An anti-gamma-delta TCR antibody restricted sorting to alpha-beta TCR T cells in several experiments.

The chain links TRBV6-5 to TRBJ1-6, with D maybe TRBD1 (6 bases). This TCR derives from a young woman in good health. Sequences were obtained from CD4+ T cells sorted from blood. CDR3 in DNA: TGTGCCAGCAGTTACGGACAGCACTCAAATTCACCCCTCCACTTT. Translating gives CASSYGQHSNSPLHF.